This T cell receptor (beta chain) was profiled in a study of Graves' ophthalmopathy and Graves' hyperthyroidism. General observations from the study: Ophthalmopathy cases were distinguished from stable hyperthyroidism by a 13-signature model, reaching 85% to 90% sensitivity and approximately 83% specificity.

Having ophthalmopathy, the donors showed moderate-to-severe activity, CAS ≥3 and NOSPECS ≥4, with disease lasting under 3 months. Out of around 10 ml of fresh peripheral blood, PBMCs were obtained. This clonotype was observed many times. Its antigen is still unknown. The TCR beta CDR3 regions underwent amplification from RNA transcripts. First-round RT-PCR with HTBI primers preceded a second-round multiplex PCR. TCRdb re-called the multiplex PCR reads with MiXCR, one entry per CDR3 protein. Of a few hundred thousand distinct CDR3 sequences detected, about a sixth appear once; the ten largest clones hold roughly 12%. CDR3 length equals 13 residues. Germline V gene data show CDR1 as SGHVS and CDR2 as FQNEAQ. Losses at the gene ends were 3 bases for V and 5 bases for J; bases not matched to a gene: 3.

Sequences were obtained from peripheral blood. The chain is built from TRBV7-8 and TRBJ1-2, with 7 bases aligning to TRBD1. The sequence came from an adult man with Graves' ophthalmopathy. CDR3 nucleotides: TGTGCCAGCAGCTTGAAGGGGGCGTATGGCTACACCTTC. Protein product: CASSLKGAYGYTF.